This T cell receptor beta chain derives from a study of CD4 T cells in relation to SARS-CoV-2 and coronaviruses. Notes on the study in general: In around 60% of donors, memory CD4+ clonotypes crossrecognized SARS-CoV-2 and at least one common cold coronavirus spike. Culture-expanded clones reflect memory recall rather than primary priming during culture.

This CDR3 comprises 14 residues. Trimming pared 6 bases from V and 8 bases from J, leaving 16 bases between. Germline CDR1 and CDR2: LNHDA and SQIVND (reference sequence). Naive and memory CD4+ T cell DNA was deep-sequenced without culture. Here immunoSEQ multiplex PCR was the method, and the copy in TCRdb shows in-frame clones only, minus some. This table has about 38,000 clones, roughly 90% appearing once. Remarks on this clone: Its antigen is not known.

The sequence was collected from an adult with COVID-19. The genes are TRBV19 and TRBJ1-4, with a weak D call TRBD1 (6 bases). Sequenced sample: memory CD4+ T cells from PBMCs. The CDR3 DNA reads as TGTGCCAGTAGGGGTGGACAGTGGAAGGAAAAACTGTTTTTT. Translating gives CASRGGQWKEKLFF.